This T cell receptor (beta chain) came from a study of monozygotic twins with inflammatory bowel disease. Study-wide findings and caveats: People with IBD had fewer clonotypes in common with others than healthy twins did, especially with disease activity. TCRbeta inverse Simpson diversity was decreased in IBD patients versus healthy co-twins.

The CDR3 runs 14 residues. Germline lookup yields CDR1 LGHDT and CDR2 YNNKEL (reference sequence). Blood was collected, roughly 2.7 ml per donor. As to this clonotype: Its target is unknown.

Each of the TCR libraries took 3500 ng of total RNA. No DNA is given; TCRdb re-called the 5' RACE reads and lists each CDR3 protein once. Its clone listing holds about 300,000 distinct CDR3 sequences. The receptor comes from a human donor with ulcerative colitis or Crohn's disease, or a healthy co-twin of an affected twin (not recorded which). Sequencing was done on a sample of blood. V usage is TRBV3-1 and J usage is TRBJ2-7. The CDR3 here is CASSQDVRRSEQYF.